Listed below are T cell receptor beta chains from one sample, sequenced in a study of T cells in Graves' hyperthyroidism and ophthalmopathy. TCRdb independently ran MiXCR on the multiplex PCR reads; one entry per CDR3 protein. The sample carries roughly 380,000 distinct CDR3 sequences, about a sixth recorded once. The sequenced sample consisted of blood. The receptors were gathered from a woman aged 40 to 50 with Graves' ophthalmopathy. Both conserved end residues are trimmed from each CDR3.

J gene: TRBJ2-5
CDR3 length: 12
V gene: TRBV20-1
CDR3 protein: SARASEALAAQY

J gene: TRBJ1-2
CDR3 length: 13
V gene: TRBV7-2
CDR3 protein: ASSLGYRSNYGYT

J gene: TRBJ2-5
CDR3 length: 12
V gene: TRBV20-1
CDR3 protein: SAKGRQEKETQY

J gene: TRBJ1-1
CDR3 length: 12
V gene: TRBV28
CDR3 protein: ASSPRRRGTEAF

J gene: TRBJ2-5
CDR3 length: 11
V gene: TRBV7-3
CDR3 protein: ASSPLIGETQY

J gene: TRBJ2-5
CDR3 length: 15
V gene: TRBV24-1
CDR3 protein: ATSGLAGQGFEETQY

J gene: TRBJ2-7
CDR3 length: 14
V gene: TRBV5-1
CDR3 protein: ASSLDSGSFAYEQY

J gene: TRBJ1-5
CDR3 length: 10
V gene: TRBV12-3/TRBV12-4
CDR3 protein: ASSDRNQPQH

J gene: TRBJ2-7
CDR3 length: 14
V gene: TRBV5-4
CDR3 protein: ASSLGSPGGTYEQY

J gene: TRBJ2-4
CDR3 length: 14
V gene: TRBV3-1
CDR3 protein: ASSQGTGGAKNIQY

J gene: TRBJ1-6
CDR3 length: 12
V gene: TRBV7-2
CDR3 protein: ASSLSGYNSPLH

J gene: TRBJ1-1
CDR3 length: 12
V gene: TRBV2
CDR3 protein: ASSEGQGNWRAS

J gene: TRBJ2-5
CDR3 length: 10
V gene: TRBV25-1
CDR3 protein: ASKLAQETQY

J gene: TRBJ2-7
CDR3 length: 13
V gene: TRBV5-6
CDR3 protein: ASSDVSGSSYEQY

J gene: TRBJ2-7
CDR3 length: 12
V gene: TRBV7-9
CDR3 protein: ASSADRDFYEQY

J gene: TRBJ2-5
CDR3 length: 12
V gene: TRBV6-4
CDR3 protein: ASSAIQGMKTQY

J gene: TRBJ2-2
CDR3 length: 13
V gene: TRBV7-9
CDR3 protein: ASSLDGGTTGELF

J gene: TRBJ1-1
CDR3 length: 14
V gene: TRBV5-1
CDR3 protein: ASSPFTGAPNTEAF

J gene: TRBJ2-7
CDR3 length: 12
V gene: TRBV2
CDR3 protein: ASSEPGISYEQY

J gene: TRBJ2-5
CDR3 length: 11
V gene: TRBV10-3
CDR3 protein: AISEQALGTQY

J gene: TRBJ2-3
CDR3 length: 18
V gene: TRBV12-5
CDR3 protein: ASGLPLPGVSGSSTDTQY

J gene: TRBJ1-1
CDR3 length: 11
V gene: TRBV2
CDR3 protein: ASNGQQNTEAF

J gene: TRBJ2-5
CDR3 length: 12
V gene: TRBV7-2
CDR3 protein: ASSVGTFGETQC

J gene: TRBJ2-3
CDR3 length: 13
V gene: TRBV4-2
CDR3 protein: ASSQADDSTDTQY

J gene: TRBJ1-1
CDR3 length: 13
V gene: TRBV30
CDR3 protein: AWHKLLTGITEAF

J gene: TRBJ1-1
CDR3 length: 14
V gene: TRBV27
CDR3 protein: ASSPLFKTANTEAF

J gene: TRBJ2-5
CDR3 length: 11
V gene: TRBV24-1
CDR3 protein: ATAGTGWETQY

J gene: TRBJ2-2
CDR3 length: 13
V gene: TRBV6-5
CDR3 protein: ASSYSQGFPGELF